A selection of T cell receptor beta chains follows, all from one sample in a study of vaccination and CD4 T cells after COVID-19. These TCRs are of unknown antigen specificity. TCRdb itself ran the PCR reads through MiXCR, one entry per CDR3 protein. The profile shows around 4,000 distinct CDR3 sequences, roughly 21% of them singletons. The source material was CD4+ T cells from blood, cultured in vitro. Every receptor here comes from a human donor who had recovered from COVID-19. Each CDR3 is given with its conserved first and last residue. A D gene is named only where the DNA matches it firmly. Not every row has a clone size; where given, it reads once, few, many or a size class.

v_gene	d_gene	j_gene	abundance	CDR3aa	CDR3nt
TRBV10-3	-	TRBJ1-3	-	CAIGDPRENTIYF	TGTGCCATCGGGGACCCCCGGGAAAACACCATATATTTT
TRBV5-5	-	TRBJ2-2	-	CASSWDGANTGELFF	TGTGCCAGCAGCTGGGACGGCGCGAACACCGGGGAGCTGTTTTTT
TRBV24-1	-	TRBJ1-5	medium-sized	CATSDFGGRQQHF	TGTGCCACCAGTGATTTCGGAGGGCGGCAGCAGCATTTT
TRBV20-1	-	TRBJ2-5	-	CSASWAGKETQYF	TGCAGTGCTAGTTGGGCGGGAAAAGAGACCCAGTACTTC
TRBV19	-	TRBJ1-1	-	CASRGEGYTEAFF	TGTGCCAGTAGAGGGGAGGGTTACACTGAAGCTTTCTTT
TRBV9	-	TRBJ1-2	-	CASSTVTGGYTF	TGTGCCAGCTCGACAGTAACGGGTGGCTACACCTTC
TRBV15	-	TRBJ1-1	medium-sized	CATSRDRLATEAFF	TGTGCCACCAGCAGAGACCGGTTGGCCACTGAAGCTTTCTTT
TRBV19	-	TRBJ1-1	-	CASSTSGHRTTNTEAFF	TGTGCCAGTAGTACCTCGGGACACCGGACGACGAACACTGAAGCTTTCTTT
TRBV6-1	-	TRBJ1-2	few	CASKRGRGDYGYTF	TGTGCCAGCAAACGAGGACGTGGGGACTATGGCTACACCTTC
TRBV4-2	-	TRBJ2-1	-	CASSQRYEQFF	TGTGCCAGCAGCCAACGGTATGAGCAGTTCTTC
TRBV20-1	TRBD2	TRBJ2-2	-	CSARLVTSGEGELFF	TGCAGTGCTAGATTGGTGACTAGCGGGGAAGGGGAGCTGTTTTTT
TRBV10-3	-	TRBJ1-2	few	CAISGSAYGYTF	TGTGCCATCAGTGGATCCGCCTATGGCTACACCTTC
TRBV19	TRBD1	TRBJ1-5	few	CASSGYRDRNQPQHF	TGTGCCAGTAGTGGCTACCGGGACAGGAATCAGCCCCAGCATTTT
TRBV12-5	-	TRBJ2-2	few	CASGSTWPTGELFF	TGTGCTAGTGGTTCCACGTGGCCCACCGGGGAGCTGTTTTTT
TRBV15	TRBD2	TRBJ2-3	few	CATSRALGTSGAGRTDTQYF	TGTGCCACCAGCAGAGCCTTGGGGACTAGCGGGGCGGGACGCACAGATACGCAGTATTTT
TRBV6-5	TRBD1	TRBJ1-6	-	CASSWTGLNSPLHF	TGTGCCAGCAGTTGGACAGGATTAAATTCACCCCTCCACTTT
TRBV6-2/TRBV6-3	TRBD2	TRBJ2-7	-	CATRLAGGLYEQYF	TGTGCCACCAGACTAGCGGGGGGCTTATACGAGCAGTACTTC
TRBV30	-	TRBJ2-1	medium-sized	CAWSAVAEQFF	TGTGCCTGGAGTGCCGTAGCTGAGCAGTTCTTC
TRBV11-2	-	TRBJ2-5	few	CASSLEGSFSGRETQYF	TGTGCCAGCAGCTTAGAGGGGAGCTTTTCGGGGCGAGAGACCCAGTACTTC
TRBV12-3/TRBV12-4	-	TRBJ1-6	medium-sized	CASSSPVPGPNSPLHF	TGTGCCAGCAGTTCCCCGGTTCCGGGACCTAATTCACCCCTCCACTTT
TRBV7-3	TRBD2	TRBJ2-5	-	CASSHSGGAAETQYF	TGTGCCAGCAGTCATAGCGGGGGGGCCGCAGAGACCCAGTACTTC
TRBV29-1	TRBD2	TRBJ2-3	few	CSVEGLAGDTDTQYF	TGCAGCGTTGAGGGACTAGCGGGGGACACAGATACGCAGTATTTT
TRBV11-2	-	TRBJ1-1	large	CASSLGGRTEAFF	TGTGCCAGCAGCTTAGGAGGACGCACTGAAGCTTTCTTT
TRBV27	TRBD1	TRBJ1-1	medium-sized	CASSHRQGRTEAFF	TGTGCCAGCAGTCACCGACAGGGGAGGACTGAAGCTTTCTTT
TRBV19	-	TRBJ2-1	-	CASSISGTTSYNEQFF	TGTGCCAGTAGTATCTCCGGGACCACCTCCTACAATGAGCAGTTCTTC
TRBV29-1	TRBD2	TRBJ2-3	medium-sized	CSVGEGTDTQYF	TGCAGCGTTGGGGAGGGAACAGATACGCAGTATTTT
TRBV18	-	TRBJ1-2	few	CASSLGVRDKYGYTF	TGTGCCAGCTCACTTGGAGTCAGGGACAAGTATGGCTACACCTTC
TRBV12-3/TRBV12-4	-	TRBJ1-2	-	CASSFGGSVYGYTF	TGTGCCAGCAGTTTCGGGGGGAGTGTCTATGGCTACACCTTC
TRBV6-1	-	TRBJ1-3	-	CASSDLGQTGNTIYF	TGTGCCAGCAGTGATTTAGGCCAGACTGGAAACACCATATATTTT
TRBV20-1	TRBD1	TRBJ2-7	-	CSAPRDRKPYEQYF	TGCAGTGCTCCCCGGGACAGAAAGCCCTACGAGCAGTACTTC
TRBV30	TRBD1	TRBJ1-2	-	CAWSVPRGLSYGYTF	TGTGCCTGGAGTGTACCAAGGGGGCTCAGTTATGGCTACACCTTC
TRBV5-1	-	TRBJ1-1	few	CASSALQGRNTEAFF	TGCGCCAGCAGCGCGCTACAGGGCCGGAACACTGAAGCTTTCTTT
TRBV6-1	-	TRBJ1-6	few	CASSGQQNSPLHF	TGTGCCAGCAGTGGACAGCAGAATTCACCCCTCCACTTT
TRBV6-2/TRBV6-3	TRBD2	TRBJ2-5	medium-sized	CASRIPSGGERETQYF	TGTGCCAGCAGGATCCCTAGCGGGGGGGAGAGGGAGACCCAGTACTTC
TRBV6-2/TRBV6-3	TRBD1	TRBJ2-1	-	CASADRRYNGQFF	TGTGCCAGCGCGGACAGGAGATACAATGGGCAGTTCTTC
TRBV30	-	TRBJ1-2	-	CAWSRYWEASYGYTF	TGTGCCTGGAGTAGGTATTGGGAGGCAAGCTATGGCTACACCTTC
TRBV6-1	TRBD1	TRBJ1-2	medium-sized	CASSEGQGVNYGYTF	TGTGCCAGCAGTGAGGGACAGGGGGTGAACTATGGCTACACCTTC
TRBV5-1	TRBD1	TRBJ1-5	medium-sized	CASSLGTGDVANQPQHF	TGCGCCAGCAGCTTGGGGACAGGGGATGTAGCAAATCAGCCCCAGCATTTT
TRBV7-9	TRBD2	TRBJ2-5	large	CASSLGGGPQETQYF	TGTGCCAGCAGCTTAGGCGGGGGACCCCAAGAGACCCAGTACTTC
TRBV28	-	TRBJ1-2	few	CASTDGTNYGYTF	TGTGCCAGCACGGATGGAACTAACTATGGCTACACCTTC
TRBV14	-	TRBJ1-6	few	CASSLGWRNSPLHF	TGTGCCAGCAGCCTTGGCTGGCGTAATTCACCCCTCCACTTT
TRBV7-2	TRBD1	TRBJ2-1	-	CASTWTGFDEQFF	TGTGCCAGCACCTGGACAGGTTTCGATGAGCAGTTCTTC